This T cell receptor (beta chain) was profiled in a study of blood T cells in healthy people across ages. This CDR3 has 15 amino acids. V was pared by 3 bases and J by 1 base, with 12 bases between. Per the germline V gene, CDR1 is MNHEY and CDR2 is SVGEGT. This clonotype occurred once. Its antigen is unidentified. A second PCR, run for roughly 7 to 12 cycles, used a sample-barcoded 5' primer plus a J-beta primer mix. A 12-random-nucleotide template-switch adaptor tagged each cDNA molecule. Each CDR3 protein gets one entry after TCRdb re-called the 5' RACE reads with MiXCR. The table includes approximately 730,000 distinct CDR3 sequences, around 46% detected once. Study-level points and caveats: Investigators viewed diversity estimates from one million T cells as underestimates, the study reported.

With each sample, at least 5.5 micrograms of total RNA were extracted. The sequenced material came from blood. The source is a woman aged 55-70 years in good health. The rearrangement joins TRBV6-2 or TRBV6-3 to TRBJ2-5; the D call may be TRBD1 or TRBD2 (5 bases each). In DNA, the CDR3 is TGTGCCAGCAGTTATATAACGGGGACCCAAGAGACCCAGTACTTC. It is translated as CASSYITGTQETQYF.